What follows are 20 T cell receptor beta chains derived from one specimen sequenced in a study of a mutant IDH1 vaccine in newly diagnosed glioma (dated by TCRdb to the early 2020s). What this sample's time point label stands for: baseline, week 1 (first vaccination visit). Interpreted using the paper, the treatment or condition label stands for: pre-vaccination baseline after standard-of-care therapy. Library preparation used the immunoSEQ multiplex PCR assay. The immuneACCESS repertoire file appears here via TCRdb, limited to in-frame rearrangements. These files lack a portion of the clones; in checked studies, under half of the deficit traces to unresolved V genes, and the cause of the others is not known. The sample table shows around 82,000 clones, and roughly 80% are seen once. The top ten clones comprise roughly 5.3% of the sample. The specimen was PBMCs, collected from a glioma patient treated with radiotherapy, temozolomide or both. These receptors all come from a man aged 40-49 years with glioma. Some clones in this sample may be carry-over from other donors' samples.

J is TRBJ2-3 and V is TRBV5-1; 7 bases line up with TRBD1. V lost 0 bases to trimming and J lost 0 bases; unmatched junction nucleotides: 7. CDR1 SGHRS and CDR2 YFSETQ come from the germline V gene. This CDR3 is built from 17 residues. The DNA of the CDR3 is TGCGCCAGCAGCTTGGCTGGGGACAGTCCTAGCACAGATACGCAGTATTTT. Its translation is CASSLAGDSPSTDTQYF.

The V call is TRBV30, the J call TRBJ2-3; TRBD1 is a possible D gene (5 bases). Germline V gives CDR1 GTSNPN, CDR2 SVGIG (reference sequence). The CDR3 extends over 13 amino acids. Trimming cost V 5 bases and J 3 bases, with 12 bases left between them. CDR3 coding DNA: TGTGCCTGGGAGGTCGCAGGGACAGATACGCAGTATTTT. Translation: CAWEVAGTDTQYF.

The rearrangement links TRBV10-3 to TRBJ2-7; D not certain. Germline lookup yields CDR1 ENHRY and CDR2 SYGVKD. The V gene lost 10 bases and the J gene lost 0 bases, with 13 bases spanning the gap. CDR3 size: 13 residues. CDR3 amino acids: CATGSGGSYEQYF. DNA for the CDR3: TGTGCCACTGGGTCCGGTGGCTCCTACGAGCAGTACTTC.

The chain recombines TRBV5-6 with TRBJ2-7; 10 bases are shared with TRBD1. The CDR3 is 14 residues long. J was trimmed by 6 bases and V by 1 base; bases with no gene match: 4. The germline CDR1 and CDR2 sequences are SGHDT and YYEEEE. The chain's CDR3 is CASSLLGQGTEQYF. DNA of the CDR3: TGTGCCAGCAGCTTGTTGGGACAGGGGACCGAGCAGTACTTC.

The chain couples TRBV6-6 to TRBJ2-1; the match to TRBD1 covers 9 bases. Germline-derived CDR1 and CDR2 are MNHNY and SVGAGI (reference sequence). The CDR3 has 14 residues. The trim removed 1 base at V and 7 bases at J, leaving 2 bases unmatched. In nucleotides, the CDR3 is TGTGCCAGCAGTTACTTGACAGGGGGGAATGAGCAGTTCTTC. Amino acid sequence: CASSYLTGGNEQFF.

The chain employs TRBV7-9 and TRBJ2-4; no firm D call. The V end lost 2 bases, the J end lost 10 bases, and 12 bases lay between the germline ends. The CDR3 length is 13 residues. The V gene's germline CDR1 is SEHNR and CDR2 FQNEAQ (reference sequence). The CDR3 here is CASSLSASSIQYF. In nucleotides, the CDR3 is TGTGCCAGCAGCTTATCGGCCAGTTCTATTCAGTACTTC.

The genes are TRBV10-2 and TRBJ1-2, with a possible D match to TRBD1 (5 bases). This CDR3 comprises 13 residues. V was trimmed by 1 base and J by 8 bases, leaving 11 bases between them. Germline V gene sequence: CDR1 WSHSY, CDR2 SAAADI. CDR3: CASSEFQGGGYTF. The CDR3 DNA reads TGCGCCAGCAGTGAGTTTCAGGGCGGGGGCTACACCTTC.

The chain has TRBV7-2 and TRBJ2-5; D is unresolved. The V gene lost 0 bases and the J gene lost 2 bases, with 4 bases spanning the gap. Germline CDR1 is SGHTA and CDR2 is FQGNSA. The CDR3 is made up of 13 amino acids. The CDR3: CASSLADQETQYF. The CDR3 DNA sequence: TGTGCCAGCAGCTTAGCTGATCAAGAGACCCAGTACTTC.

V gene TRBV6-5 combines with J gene TRBJ1-5; 9 bases map to TRBD1. Germline CDR1 is MNHEY and CDR2 is SVGAGI. Unmatched junction bases numbered 2, after V lost 0 bases and J lost 5 bases. This CDR3 comprises 15 residues. CDR3 amino acids: CASSYSRTGDQPQHF. The CDR3 DNA reads as TGTGCCAGCAGTTACTCGAGGACAGGGGATCAGCCCCAGCATTTT.

The CDR3 spells CASSKDGGEAFF. CDR3 DNA: TGTGCCAGCAGCAAAGACGGGGGTGAAGCTTTCTTT. This sequence joins TRBV6-6 and TRBJ1-1, with a weak D call TRBD1 (5 bases). CDR3 length: 12 amino acids. V was shortened by 6 bases and J by 7 bases, with 12 bases between the two germline ends. CDR1 is MNHNY, CDR2 SVGAGI, per germline (reference sequence).

The chain combines TRBV5-6 with TRBJ2-3, with 7 bases matching TRBD2. V shed 5 bases and J 1 base; nucleotides not matched to a gene: 7. CDR3 length equals 15 residues. The germline V gene has CDR1 SGHDT and CDR2 YYEEEE. The CDR3 is CASSFSSGRTDTQYF. DNA for the CDR3: TGTGCCAGCAGTTTCTCTAGCGGCCGCACAGATACGCAGTATTTT.

This sequence joins TRBV7-6 and TRBJ1-6, with 7 bases identical to TRBD1. This CDR3 has 15 amino acids. With V trimmed by 3 bases and J by 8 bases, 7 bases remained unmatched. The germline gives CDR1 SGHVS, CDR2 FNYEAQ. The CDR3 DNA reads as TGTGCCAGCAGCTTTTCAGGGGGACTGGATTCACCCCTCCACTTT. This gives the protein CASSFSGGLDSPLHF.

This chain connects TRBV6-5 to TRBJ1-2; D is perhaps TRBD1 (6 bases). Deletions cut 5 bases from V and 8 bases from J, with 21 bases between. The CDR3 runs 15 residues. Germline CDR1 reads MNHEY; CDR2 reads SVGAGI. The chain's CDR3 is CASSTGGGQLRGYTF. CDR3 DNA sequence: TGTGCCAGCAGTACGGGAGGGGGGCAGCTGCGAGGCTACACCTTC.

The V gene is TRBV7-8, the J gene TRBJ2-7; 13 positions match TRBD2. Germline CDR1 and CDR2: SGHVS and FQNEAQ. The CDR3 has 17 amino acids. The V and J ends lost 4 bases and 3 bases, in that order; junction bases with no gene match: 9. The CDR3 DNA follows: TGTGCCAGCAGCTCGGGGGGCGGGACTAGCGGGGTCTACGAGCAGTACTTC. It codes for CASSSGGGTSGVYEQYF.

J is TRBJ2-3 and V is TRBV4-1, with D perhaps matching TRBD1 (6 bases). The CDR3 has 14 residues. Germline loops: CDR1 MGHRA, CDR2 YSYEKL. V dropped 3 bases and J dropped 6 bases, with 13 bases sitting between them. CDR3 region: CASSQRTGTDTQYF. The CDR3, as DNA: TGCGCCAGCAGCCAGAGAACAGGGACCGATACGCAGTATTTT.

The V gene is TRBV7-7, the J gene TRBJ2-3; D possibly corresponds to TRBD1 (5 bases). This CDR3 has 14 amino acids. CDR1 is SSHAT and CDR2 is FNYEAQ in the germline V gene (reference sequence). V lost 5 bases, J lost 6 bases, and 15 bases lay in between. The CDR3 DNA reads as TGTGCCAGCAGCCGAACACCGACAGACGATACGCAGTATTTT. Translating gives CASSRTPTDDTQYF.

V and J are TRBV5-4 and TRBJ1-1; D is unclear. The CDR3 spans 16 residues. V was clipped by 0 bases and J by 0 bases, with 12 bases between them. Germline CDR1 is SGHNT and CDR2 is YYREEE (reference sequence). DNA of the CDR3: TGTGCCAGCAGCTTGGGGCGGCGCCAGGTGAACACTGAAGCTTTCTTT. It codes for CASSLGRRQVNTEAFF. The complete variable domain, with remaining parts taken from reference TRBV5-4 and TRBJ1-1, reads ETGVTQSPTHLIKTRGQQVTLRCSSQSGHNTVSWYQQALGQGPQFIFQYYREEENGRGNFPPRFSGLQFPNYSSELNVNALELDDSALYLCASSLGRRQVNTEAFFGQGTRLTVV.

CDR3 amino acids: CASSHPGGSSYNEQFF. CDR3 DNA sequence: TGCGCCAGCAGCCACCCGGGGGGAAGCTCCTACAATGAGCAGTTCTTC. The rearrangement joins TRBV4-1 to TRBJ2-1; 7 nucleotides align to TRBD2. Germline lookup yields CDR1 MGHRA and CDR2 YSYEKL. The CDR3 loop spans 16 amino acids. With V trimmed by 3 bases and J by 0 bases, 5 bases remained unmatched.

CDR3 bases: TGTGCCAGCAGTCCCAGTAGGGTTTCACCCCTCCACTTT. Its protein product is CASSPSRVSPLHF. The chain recombines TRBV6-5 with TRBJ1-6; D gene ambiguous. The V end was cut by 5 bases, the J end by 9 bases, with 11 bases between. Germline V lookup: CDR1 MNHEY, CDR2 SVGAGI. The CDR3 runs 13 residues.

The chain couples TRBV29-1 to TRBJ1-2, with a possible D match to TRBD1 (5 bases). This CDR3 is 15 amino acids long. Trimming took 1 base from V and 2 from J, leaving 14 bases between them. CDR1 and CDR2 from the germline V gene are SQVTM and ANQGSEA. CDR3 nucleotides: TGCAGCGTTGAAGGGGCGGGGGTCGTGAACTATGGCTACACCTTC. It encodes CSVEGAGVVNYGYTF.